A single sample gave rise to the 6 T cell receptor beta chains below, sequenced in a study of shared clonotypes between healthy human individuals. Clones were read by immunoSEQ multiplex PCR, and TCRdb kept only the in-frame ones, dropping some. Seen here are about 1.1 million clones, roughly 80% observed once, and the top ten hold 0.85% to 1%. Sequencing was done on a sample of memory CD4+ T cells from PBMCs. The subset here: CD45RA-negative fraction. The receptor source for this set is a man aged 18 to 30 in good health. Some clones in this sample may be carry-over from other donors' samples.

The chain combines TRBV6-5 with TRBJ1-2; D possibly corresponds to TRBD1 (6 bases). The CDR3 is 14 amino acids. The V gene lost 2 bases and the J gene lost 4 bases, with 11 bases spanning the gap. Germline-derived CDR1 and CDR2 are MNHEY and SVGAGI. CDR3 loop: CASSYGQLLYGYTF. In DNA, the CDR3 is TGTGCCAGCAGTTACGGACAGCTTCTCTATGGCTACACCTTC.

Details on this clone: Compared with germline, one end of the junction differs, possibly owing to a read error. This chain connects TRBV30 to TRBJ2-2, with D perhaps TRBD1 (5 bases). Germline loops: CDR1 GTSNPN, CDR2 SVGIG (reference sequence). The CDR3 spans 12 residues. The CDR3 DNA reads TGTGCCTGGACAGGGAACGCCGGGGAGCTGTTTTTT. Translated, it gives CAWTGNAGELFF.

This chain uses TRBV2 with TRBJ1-2; 9 bases are a match to TRBD1. The CDR3 has 13 residues. CDR1 is SNHLY and CDR2 is FYNNEI in the germline V gene. Trimming at V came to 6 bases and at J to 7 bases, leaving 6 bases not matched to a gene. The CDR3 sequence: CASRGQGDGGYTF. The CDR3 DNA reads as TGTGCCAGCAGGGGACAGGGTGATGGTGGCTACACCTTC.

The V and J genes are TRBV7-8 and TRBJ2-3; 10 bases line up with TRBD2. CDR3 length: 16 residues. Looked up from germline, CDR1 is SGHVS and CDR2 is FQNEAQ. V was clipped by 5 bases and J by 4 bases; unmatched bases: 9. The CDR3 here is CASSILSGRSSDTQYF. The CDR3 DNA sequence: TGTGCCAGCAGCATACTTAGCGGGAGGAGTTCAGATACGCAGTATTTT.

The chain combines TRBV6-6 with TRBJ2-1; D may be TRBD2 (5 bases). V lost 6 bases and J 2 bases, leaving 11 bases between the germline ends. There are 14 residues in the CDR3. Germline CDR1 and CDR2: MNHNY and SVGAGI (reference sequence). The CDR3 here is CASSSGNTYNEQFF. CDR3 DNA: TGTGCCAGCAGCAGCGGCAATACCTACAATGAGCAGTTCTTC.

The chain recombines TRBV6-5 with TRBJ1-5; no firm D call. Germline CDR1 is MNHEY and CDR2 is SVGAGI. The CDR3 sequence is 14 residues long. V lost 2 bases and J 5 bases, leaving 10 bases between the germline ends. In nucleotides, the CDR3 is TGTGCCAGCAGTTACGCCGGGAGGGATCAGCCCCAGCATTTT. Translation: CASSYAGRDQPQHF.